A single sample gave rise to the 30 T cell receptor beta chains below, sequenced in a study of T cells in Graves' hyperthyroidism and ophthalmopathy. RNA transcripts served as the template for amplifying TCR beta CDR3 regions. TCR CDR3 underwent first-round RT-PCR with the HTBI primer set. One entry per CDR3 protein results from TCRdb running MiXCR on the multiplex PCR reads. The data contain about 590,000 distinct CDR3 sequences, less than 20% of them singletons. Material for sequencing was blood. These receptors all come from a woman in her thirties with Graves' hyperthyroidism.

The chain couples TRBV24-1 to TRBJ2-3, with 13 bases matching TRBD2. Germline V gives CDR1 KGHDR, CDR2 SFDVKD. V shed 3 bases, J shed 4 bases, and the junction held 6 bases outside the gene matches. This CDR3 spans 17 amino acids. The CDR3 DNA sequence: TGTGCCACCAGTGATGGGACTAGCGGGACCCAAGCAGATACGCAGTATTTT. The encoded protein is CATSDGTSGTQADTQYF.

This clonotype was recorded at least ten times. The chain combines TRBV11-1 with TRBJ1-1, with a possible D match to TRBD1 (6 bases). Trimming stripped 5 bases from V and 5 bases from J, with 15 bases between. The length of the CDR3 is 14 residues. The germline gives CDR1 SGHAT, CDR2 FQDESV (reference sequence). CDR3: CASSPRDIKTEAFF. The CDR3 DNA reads TGTGCCAGCAGCCCTCGGGACATAAAGACTGAAGCTTTCTTT.

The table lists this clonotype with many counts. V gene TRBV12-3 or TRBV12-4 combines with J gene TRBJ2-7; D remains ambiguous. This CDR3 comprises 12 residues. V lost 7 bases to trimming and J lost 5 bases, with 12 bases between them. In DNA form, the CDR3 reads TGTGCCAGCACCGCTACCGCAAACGAGCAGTACTTC. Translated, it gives CASTATANEQYF.

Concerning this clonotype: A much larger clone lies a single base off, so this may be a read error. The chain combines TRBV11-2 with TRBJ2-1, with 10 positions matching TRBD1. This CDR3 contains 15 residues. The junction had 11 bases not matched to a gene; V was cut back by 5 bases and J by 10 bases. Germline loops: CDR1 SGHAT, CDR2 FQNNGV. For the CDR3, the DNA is TGTGCCAGCAGCCCCACTGGGACAGGGGCCGGGGAGCAGTTCTTC. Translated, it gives CASSPTGTGAGEQFF.

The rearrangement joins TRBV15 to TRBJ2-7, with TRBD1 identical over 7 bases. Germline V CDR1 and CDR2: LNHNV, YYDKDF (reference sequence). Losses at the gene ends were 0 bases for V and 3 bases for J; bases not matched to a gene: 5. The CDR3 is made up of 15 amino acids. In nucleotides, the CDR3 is TGTGCCACCAGCAGAGACAGGGGGAGTAACTACGAGCAGTACTTC. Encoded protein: CATSRDRGSNYEQYF. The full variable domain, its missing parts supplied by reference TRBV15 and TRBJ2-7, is DAMVIQNPRYQVTQFGKPVTLSCSQTLNHNVMYWYQQKSSQAPKLLFHYYDKDFNNEADTPDNFQSRRPNTSFCFLDIRSPGLGDTAMYLCATSRDRGSNYEQYFGPGTRLTVT.

Written as DNA, the CDR3 is TGCGCCAGCAGCTACCAAGGAGGTTCCTCCTACGAGCAGTACTTC. This sequence encodes CASSYQGGSSYEQYF. The chain joins TRBV4-1 to TRBJ2-7, with TRBD2 as a possible D gene (5 bases). Germline V gene sequence: CDR1 MGHRA, CDR2 YSYEKL. Trimming cost V 5 bases and J 0 bases, with 14 bases left between them. CDR3 size: 15 residues.

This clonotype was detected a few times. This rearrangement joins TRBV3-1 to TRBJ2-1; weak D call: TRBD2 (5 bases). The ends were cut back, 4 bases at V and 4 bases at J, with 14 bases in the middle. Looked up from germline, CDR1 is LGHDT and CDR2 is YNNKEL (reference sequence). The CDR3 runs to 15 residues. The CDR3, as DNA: TGTGCCAGCAGCCCCGACGGGGTCTATTACAATGAGCAGTTCTTC. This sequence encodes CASSPDGVYYNEQFF.

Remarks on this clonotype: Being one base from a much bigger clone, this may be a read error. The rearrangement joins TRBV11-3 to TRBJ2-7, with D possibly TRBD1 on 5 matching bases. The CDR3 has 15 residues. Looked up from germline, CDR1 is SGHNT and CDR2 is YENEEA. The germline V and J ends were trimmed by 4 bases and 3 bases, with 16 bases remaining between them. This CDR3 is CASSWTREPFYEQYF. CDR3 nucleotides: TGTGCCAGCAGCTGGACAAGGGAACCCTTCTACGAGCAGTACTTC.

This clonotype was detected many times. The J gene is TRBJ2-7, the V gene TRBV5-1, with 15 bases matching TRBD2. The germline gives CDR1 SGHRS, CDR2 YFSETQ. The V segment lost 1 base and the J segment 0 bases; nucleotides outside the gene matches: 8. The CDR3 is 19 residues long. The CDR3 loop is CASSLNPGLAGGPSYEQYF. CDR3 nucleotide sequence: TGCGCCAGCAGCTTGAACCCGGGACTAGCGGGAGGCCCCTCCTACGAGCAGTACTTC.

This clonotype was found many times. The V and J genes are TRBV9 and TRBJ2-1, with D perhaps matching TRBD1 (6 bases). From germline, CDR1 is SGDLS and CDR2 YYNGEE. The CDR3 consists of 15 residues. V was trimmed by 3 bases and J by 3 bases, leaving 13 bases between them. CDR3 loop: CASSGDIGLYNEQFF. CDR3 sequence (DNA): TGTGCCAGCAGCGGGGACATCGGACTCTACAATGAGCAGTTCTTC. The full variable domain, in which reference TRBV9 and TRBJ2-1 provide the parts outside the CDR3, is DSGVTQTPKHLITATGQRVTLRCSPRSGDLSVYWYQQSLDQGLQFLIQYYNGEERAKGNILERFSAQQFPDLHSELNLSSLELGDSALYFCASSGDIGLYNEQFFGPGTRLTVL.

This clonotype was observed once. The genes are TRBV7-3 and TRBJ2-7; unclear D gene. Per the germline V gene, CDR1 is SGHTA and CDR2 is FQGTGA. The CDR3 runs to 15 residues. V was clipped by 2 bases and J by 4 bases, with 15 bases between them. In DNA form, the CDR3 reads TGTGCCAGCAGCTTAGCGTCACCGGCCCTTTACGAGCAGTACTTC. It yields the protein CASSLASPALYEQYF. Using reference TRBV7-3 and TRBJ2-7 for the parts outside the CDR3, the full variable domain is GAGVSQTPSNKVTEKGKYVELRCDPISGHTALYWYRQSLGQGPEFLIYFQGTGAADDSGLPNDRFFAVRPEGSVSTLKIQRTERGDSAVYLCASSLASPALYEQYFGPGTRLTVT.

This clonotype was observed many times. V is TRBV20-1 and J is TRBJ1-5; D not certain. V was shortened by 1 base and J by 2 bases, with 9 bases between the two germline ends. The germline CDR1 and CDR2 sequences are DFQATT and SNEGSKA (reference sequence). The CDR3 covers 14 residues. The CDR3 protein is CSARGRQGNQPQHF. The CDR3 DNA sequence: TGCAGTGCTAGAGGGCGGCAGGGCAATCAGCCCCAGCATTTT.

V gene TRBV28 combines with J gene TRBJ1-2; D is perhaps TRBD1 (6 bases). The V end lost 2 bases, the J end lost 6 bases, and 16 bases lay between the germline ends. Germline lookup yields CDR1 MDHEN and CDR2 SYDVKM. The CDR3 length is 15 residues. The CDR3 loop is CASSLRWGGQDGYTF. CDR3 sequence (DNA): TGTGCCAGCAGTTTACGGTGGGGGGGGCAGGATGGCTACACCTTC.

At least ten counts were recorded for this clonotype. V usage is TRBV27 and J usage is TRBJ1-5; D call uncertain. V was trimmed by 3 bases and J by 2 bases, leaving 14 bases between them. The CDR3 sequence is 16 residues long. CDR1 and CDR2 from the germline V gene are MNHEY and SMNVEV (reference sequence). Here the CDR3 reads CASSFGRPMGNQPQHF. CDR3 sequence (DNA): TGTGCCAGCAGTTTCGGCCGTCCGATGGGCAATCAGCCCCAGCATTTT.

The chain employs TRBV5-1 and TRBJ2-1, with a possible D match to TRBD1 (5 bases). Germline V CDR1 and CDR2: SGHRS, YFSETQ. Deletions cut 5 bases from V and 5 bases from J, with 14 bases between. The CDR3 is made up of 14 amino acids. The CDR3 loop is CASRRTQAHNEQFF. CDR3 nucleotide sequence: TGCGCCAGCAGGAGGACACAAGCGCACAATGAGCAGTTCTTC.

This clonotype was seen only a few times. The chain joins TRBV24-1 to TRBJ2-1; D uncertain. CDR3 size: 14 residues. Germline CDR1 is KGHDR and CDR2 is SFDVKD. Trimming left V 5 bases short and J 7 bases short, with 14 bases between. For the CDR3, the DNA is TGTGCCACCAGTGCCGTTGGATCTTCAAATGAGCAGTTCTTC. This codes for CATSAVGSSNEQFF.

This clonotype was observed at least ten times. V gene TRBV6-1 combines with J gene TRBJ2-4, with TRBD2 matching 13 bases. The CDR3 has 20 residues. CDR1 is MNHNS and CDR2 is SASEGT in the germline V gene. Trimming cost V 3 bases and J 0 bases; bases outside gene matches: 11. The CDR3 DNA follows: TGTGCCAGCAGTGAGGTGGAACGACTAGCGGGAGGAGGAGCCAAAAACATTCAGTACTTC. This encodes CASSEVERLAGGGAKNIQYF.

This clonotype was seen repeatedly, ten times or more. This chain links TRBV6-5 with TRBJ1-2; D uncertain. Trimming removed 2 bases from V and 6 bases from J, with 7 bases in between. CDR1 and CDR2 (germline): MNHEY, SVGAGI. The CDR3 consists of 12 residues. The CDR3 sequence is CASSYAGDGYTF. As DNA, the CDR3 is TGTGCCAGCAGTTACGCCGGGGATGGCTACACCTTC.

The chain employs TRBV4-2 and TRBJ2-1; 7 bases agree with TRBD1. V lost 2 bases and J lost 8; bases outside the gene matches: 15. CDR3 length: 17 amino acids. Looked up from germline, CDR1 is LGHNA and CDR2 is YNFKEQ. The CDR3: CASSQRPAGGQNDEQFF. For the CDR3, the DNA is TGTGCCAGCAGCCAACGTCCGGCAGGGGGACAAAACGATGAGCAGTTCTTC.

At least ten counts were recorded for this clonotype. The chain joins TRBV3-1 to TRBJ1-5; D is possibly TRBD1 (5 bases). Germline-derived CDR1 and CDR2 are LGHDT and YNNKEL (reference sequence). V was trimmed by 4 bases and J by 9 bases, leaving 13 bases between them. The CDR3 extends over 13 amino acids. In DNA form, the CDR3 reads TGTGCCAGCAGCCCACGCCGGGGGGGGCCCCAGCATTTT. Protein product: CASSPRRGGPQHF.

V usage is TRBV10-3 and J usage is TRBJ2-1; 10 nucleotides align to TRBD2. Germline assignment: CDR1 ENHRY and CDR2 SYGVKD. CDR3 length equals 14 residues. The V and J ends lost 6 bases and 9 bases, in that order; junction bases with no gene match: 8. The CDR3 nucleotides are TGTGCCATCAGGGGGGGGGGACTAGCGCGTGAGCAGTTCTTC. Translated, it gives CAIRGGGLAREQFF.

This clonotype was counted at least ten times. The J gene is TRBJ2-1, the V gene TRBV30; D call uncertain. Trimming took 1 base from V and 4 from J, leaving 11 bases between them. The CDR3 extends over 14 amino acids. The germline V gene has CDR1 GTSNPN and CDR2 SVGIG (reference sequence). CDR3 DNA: TGTGCCTGGAGTGGGACGAAGGTGTACAATGAGCAGTTCTTC. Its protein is CAWSGTKVYNEQFF.

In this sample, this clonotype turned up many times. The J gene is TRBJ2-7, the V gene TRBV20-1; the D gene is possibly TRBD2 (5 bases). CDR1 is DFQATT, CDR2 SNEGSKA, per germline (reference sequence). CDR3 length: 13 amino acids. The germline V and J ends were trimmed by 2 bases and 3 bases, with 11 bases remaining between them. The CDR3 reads CSARMGSIYEQYF. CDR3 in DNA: TGCAGTGCTAGAATGGGGAGTATCTACGAGCAGTACTTC.

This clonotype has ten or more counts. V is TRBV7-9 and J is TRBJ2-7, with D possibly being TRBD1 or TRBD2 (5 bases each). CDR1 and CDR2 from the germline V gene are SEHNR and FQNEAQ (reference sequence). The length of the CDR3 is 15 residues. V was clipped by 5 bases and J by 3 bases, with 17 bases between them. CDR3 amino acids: CASSPGFGVYYEQYF. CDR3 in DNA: TGTGCCAGCAGCCCAGGGTTCGGGGTATACTACGAGCAGTACTTC.

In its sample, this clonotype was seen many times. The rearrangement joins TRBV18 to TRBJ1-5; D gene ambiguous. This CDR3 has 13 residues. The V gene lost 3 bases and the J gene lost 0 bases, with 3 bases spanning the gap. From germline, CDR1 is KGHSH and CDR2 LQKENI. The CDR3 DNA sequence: TGTGCCAGCTCACCCGATAGCAATCAGCCCCAGCATTTT. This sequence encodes CASSPDSNQPQHF.

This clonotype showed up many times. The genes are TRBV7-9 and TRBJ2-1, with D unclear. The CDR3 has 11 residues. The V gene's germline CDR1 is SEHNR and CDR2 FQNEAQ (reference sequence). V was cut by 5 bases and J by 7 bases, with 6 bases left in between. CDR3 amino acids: CASSTRNEQFF. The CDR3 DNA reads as TGTGCCAGCAGCACAAGAAATGAGCAGTTCTTC. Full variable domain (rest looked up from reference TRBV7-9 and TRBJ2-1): DTGVSQNPRHKITKRGQNVTFRCDPISEHNRLYWYRQTLGQGPEFLTYFQNEAQLEKSRLLSDRFSAERPKGSFSTLEIQRTEQGDSAMYLCASSTRNEQFFGPGTRLTVL.

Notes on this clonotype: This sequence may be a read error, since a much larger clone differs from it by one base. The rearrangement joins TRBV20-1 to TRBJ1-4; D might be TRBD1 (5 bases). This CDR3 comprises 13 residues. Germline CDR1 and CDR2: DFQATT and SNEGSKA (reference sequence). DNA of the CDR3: TGCAGTACTAGCGAACAGGTTAATGAAAAACTGTTTTTT. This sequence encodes CSTSEQVNEKLFF.

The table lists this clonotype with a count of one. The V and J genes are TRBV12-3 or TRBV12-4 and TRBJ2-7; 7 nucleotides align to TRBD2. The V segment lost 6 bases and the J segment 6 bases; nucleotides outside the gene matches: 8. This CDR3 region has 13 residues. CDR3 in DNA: TGTGCCAGCAGGTTGGCGCGGGAGTCCGAGCAGTACTTC. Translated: CASRLARESEQYF.

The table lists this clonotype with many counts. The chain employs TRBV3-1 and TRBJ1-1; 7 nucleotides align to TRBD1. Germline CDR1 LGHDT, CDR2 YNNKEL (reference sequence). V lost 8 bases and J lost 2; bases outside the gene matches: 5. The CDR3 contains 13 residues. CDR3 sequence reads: CASGRQGNTEAFF. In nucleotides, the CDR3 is TGTGCCAGCGGGAGACAGGGAAACACTGAAGCTTTCTTT.

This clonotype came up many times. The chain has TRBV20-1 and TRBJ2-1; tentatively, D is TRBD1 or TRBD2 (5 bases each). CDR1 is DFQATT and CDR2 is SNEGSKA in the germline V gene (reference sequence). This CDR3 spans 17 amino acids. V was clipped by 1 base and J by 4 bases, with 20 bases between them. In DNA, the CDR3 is TGCAGTGCTAGAGGCCGCGCAGGGCTCGGGATGTACAATGAGCAGTTCTTC. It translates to CSARGRAGLGMYNEQFF.